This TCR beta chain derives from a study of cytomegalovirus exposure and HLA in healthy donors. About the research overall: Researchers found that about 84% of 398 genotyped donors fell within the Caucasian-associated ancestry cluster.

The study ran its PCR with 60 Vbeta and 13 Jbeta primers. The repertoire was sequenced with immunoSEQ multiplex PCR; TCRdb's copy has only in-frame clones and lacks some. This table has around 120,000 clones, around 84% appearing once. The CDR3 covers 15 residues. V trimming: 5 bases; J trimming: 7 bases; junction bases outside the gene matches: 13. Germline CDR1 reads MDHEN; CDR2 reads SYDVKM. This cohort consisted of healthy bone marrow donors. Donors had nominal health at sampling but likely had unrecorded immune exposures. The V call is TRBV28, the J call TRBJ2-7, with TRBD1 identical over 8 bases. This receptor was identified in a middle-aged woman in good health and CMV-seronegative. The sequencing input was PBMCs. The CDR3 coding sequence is TGTGCCAGCAGTATCAACAGGGGGTTAGTGGAAGAGCAGTACTTC. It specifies CASSINRGLVEEQYF.